The clone carrying this TCR beta chain was seen a handful of times. Its antigen is as yet unknown. Losses at the gene ends were 3 bases for V and 7 bases for J; bases not matched to a gene: 9. The CDR3 spans 16 residues. Germline V lookup: CDR1 SGHAT, CDR2 FQDESV (reference sequence). This sample is part of a study of identical twins. Regarding the study as a whole: Weaker excess sharing between twins was seen in beta out-of-frame sequences. Conclusions were based on cross-sectional statistical analysis, without following the same donors.

TCRdb redid the calling of the 5' RACE reads with MiXCR, one entry per CDR3 protein. Counted here are more than 1.5 million distinct CDR3 sequences, roughly a third occurring once; the ten biggest clones make up more than 0.25%. Sequenced: cord blood. The source of this sequence is a newborn girl in good health. The chain joins TRBV11-1 to TRBJ2-1; 10 bases map to TRBD2. CDR3 DNA: TGTGCCAGCAGCTTCCCGAGAGGACTAGCGGCTAATGAGCAGTTCTTC. Its translation: CASSFPRGLAANEQFF.